This passage covers 21 T cell receptor beta chains from one sample sequenced in a study of identical twins. MiXCR, run by TCRdb on the 5' RACE reads, gives a single entry per CDR3 protein. The sample includes under 300,000 distinct CDR3 sequences, more than 9.5% seen only once; the top ten take 4% to 5%. The same specimen was also included in a second study, on yellow fever vaccine responses in identical twins.

Sequenced input: memory (CD45RO+) T cells sorted from blood. The receptors derive from a woman aged 18-30 years in good health.

The sample holds many counts of this clonotype. This sequence joins TRBV7-8 and TRBJ2-7, with D possibly being TRBD1 (6 bases). Trimming removed 4 bases at V and 1 base at J, with 8 bases between. The CDR3 runs 13 residues. The V gene's germline CDR1 is SGHVS and CDR2 FQNEAQ. The CDR3 DNA is TGTGCCAGCAGCTCCACAGGGTCCTACGAGCAGTACTTC. It yields the protein CASSSTGSYEQYF.

At least ten counts were recorded for this clonotype. The chain joins TRBV29-1 to TRBJ2-3, with 7 bases aligning to TRBD2. The germline V gene has CDR1 SQVTM and CDR2 ANQGSEA. The CDR3 loop spans 13 amino acids. DNA of the CDR3: TGCAGTTGGGGGGGGGGTTTTTCAGATACGCAGTATTTT. It specifies CSWGGGFSDTQYF.

The gene calls are TRBV5-1 and TRBJ2-6; D gene uncertain. Germline lookup yields CDR1 SGHRS and CDR2 YFSETQ. Trimming removed 0 bases at V and 4 bases at J, with 11 bases between. The CDR3 is made up of 16 amino acids. The CDR3 DNA follows: TGCGCCAGCAGCTTGGAACTAACCCCCGGGGCCAACGTCCTGACTTTC. It yields the protein CASSLELTPGANVLTF.

This clonotype was counted at least ten times. The V gene is TRBV7-9, the J gene TRBJ2-7; either TRBD1 or TRBD2 may supply D (5 bases each). The CDR3 extends over 16 amino acids. Germline V gene sequence: CDR1 SEHNR, CDR2 FQNEAQ (reference sequence). V was shortened by 3 bases and J by 0 bases, with 15 bases between the two germline ends. The CDR3: CASSFLRDGSSYEQYF. CDR3 DNA: TGTGCCAGCAGCTTCCTCCGGGACGGAAGCTCCTACGAGCAGTACTTC.

This clonotype was picked up a small number of times. CDR3 sequence: CSARDVTRANTGELFF. DNA for the CDR3: TGCAGTGCTAGGGACGTGACACGCGCGAACACCGGGGAGCTGTTTTTT. V gene TRBV20-1 combines with J gene TRBJ2-2; no definite D call. The CDR3 loop spans 16 amino acids. Germline V gene data show CDR1 as DFQATT and CDR2 as SNEGSKA (reference sequence). The V gene lost 3 bases and the J gene lost 0 bases, with 14 bases spanning the gap.

In its sample, this clonotype was seen a few times. The rearrangement uses TRBV7-7 and TRBJ2-1; no clear D. CDR1 and CDR2 from the germline V gene are SSHAT and FNYEAQ (reference sequence). The CDR3 runs to 13 residues. The CDR3: CDRLDGVKNEQFF. The CDR3 region has the DNA TGTGACCGCCTCGATGGGGTAAAGAATGAGCAGTTCTTC.

This clonotype showed up just a few times. V is TRBV29-1 and J is TRBJ1-1; 9 nucleotides line up with TRBD1. This CDR3 comprises 12 residues. Per germline, CDR1 SQVTM and CDR2 ANQGSEA. V was pared by 7 bases and J by 2 bases, with 2 bases of the junction left unmatched. The CDR3: CSADRGNTEAFF. DNA of the CDR3: TGCAGCGCGGACAGGGGTAACACTGAAGCTTTCTTT.

The chain couples TRBV19 to TRBJ2-7; D may be TRBD1 (5 bases). The CDR3 totals 13 residues. Deletions cut 4 bases from V and 5 bases from J, with 12 bases between. CDR1 and CDR2 from the germline V gene are LNHDA and SQIVND (reference sequence). CDR3 sequence reads: CASSSRGHNEQYF. In nucleotides, the CDR3 is TGTGCCAGTAGTAGTAGGGGTCACAACGAGCAGTACTTC.

The J gene is TRBJ2-1, the V gene TRBV27, with D possibly matching TRBD2 (5 bases). CDR1 MNHEY and CDR2 SMNVEV come from the germline V gene (reference sequence). The CDR3 contains 13 residues. V lost 3 bases, J lost 5 bases, and 8 bases lay in between. The CDR3 loop is CASSFSRDNEQFF. For the CDR3, the DNA is TGTGCCAGCAGTTTTTCGAGGGACAATGAGCAGTTCTTC.

V is TRBV20-1 and J is TRBJ1-5; a weak D match, TRBD1 (5 bases). This CDR3 region has 13 residues. Germline V CDR1 and CDR2: DFQATT, SNEGSKA (reference sequence). V gave up 2 bases and J gave up 2 bases, with 7 bases separating them. The CDR3 here is CSARSGGNQPQHF. The CDR3 DNA reads TGCAGTGCTAGATCGGGGGGCAATCAGCCCCAGCATTTT.

The chain couples TRBV3-1 to TRBJ2-7, with no clear D. This CDR3 contains 14 residues. The germline V gene has CDR1 LGHDT and CDR2 YNNKEL (reference sequence). The ends were cut back, 2 bases at V and 5 bases at J, with 13 bases in the middle. CDR3 residues: CASSQKASYHEQYF. CDR3 DNA sequence: TGTGCCAGCAGCCAAAAAGCCAGCTACCACGAGCAGTACTTC.

There are many counts of this clonotype. The chain recombines TRBV4-2 with TRBJ2-2; 14 bases fit TRBD2. V trimming: 4 bases; J trimming: 4 bases; junction bases outside the gene matches: 5. Germline-derived CDR1 and CDR2 are LGHNA and YNFKEQ. This CDR3 contains 17 residues. CDR3 sequence (DNA): TGTGCCAGCAGCCTGGGACTAGCGGGGGCGGGCACCGGGGAGCTGTTTTTT. Protein sequence: CASSLGLAGAGTGELFF.

Ten or more counts support this clonotype. V usage is TRBV28 and J usage is TRBJ1-5; a weak D match, TRBD1 (6 bases). CDR1 is MDHEN and CDR2 is SYDVKM in the germline V gene. The CDR3 spans 14 residues. V lost 5 bases to trimming and J lost 6 bases, with 14 bases between them. In nucleotides, the CDR3 is TGTGCCAGCAGTCTTGCAGGGGATACTCAGCCCCAGCATTTT. This sequence encodes CASSLAGDTQPQHF.

This clonotype was counted at least ten times. V gene TRBV7-9 combines with J gene TRBJ2-2, with D possibly matching TRBD2 (5 bases). Per germline, CDR1 SEHNR and CDR2 FQNEAQ (reference sequence). Trimming removed 0 bases from V and 7 bases from J, with 9 bases in between. The CDR3 covers 14 residues. CDR3 DNA: TGTGCCAGCAGCTTAGCGGGAGTCAACGGGGAGCTGTTTTTT. Translating it yields CASSLAGVNGELFF. The entire variable domain, with the rest obtained from reference TRBV7-9 and TRBJ2-2, is as follows: DTGVSQNPRHKITKRGQNVTFRCDPISEHNRLYWYRQTLGQGPEFLTYFQNEAQLEKSRLLSDRFSAERPKGSFSTLEIQRTEQGDSAMYLCASSLAGVNGELFFGEGSRLTVL.

This clonotype has a count of ten or more. DNA of the CDR3: TGTGCCACCAGCAGAGATCGGGGTTCCTACAATGAGCAGTTCTTC. It encodes CATSRDRGSYNEQFF. The chain couples TRBV15 to TRBJ2-1; a possible D gene is TRBD2 (5 bases). Germline lookup yields CDR1 LNHNV and CDR2 YYDKDF (reference sequence). The V end was cut by 0 bases, the J end by 1 base, with 7 bases between. The CDR3 is 15 residues long. Filled out from reference TRBV15 and TRBJ2-1, the complete variable domain reads DAMVIQNPRYQVTQFGKPVTLSCSQTLNHNVMYWYQQKSSQAPKLLFHYYDKDFNNEADTPDNFQSRRPNTSFCFLDIRSPGLGDTAMYLCATSRDRGSYNEQFFGPGTRLTVL.

This chain links TRBV6-1 with TRBJ2-5; TRBD2 matches at 10 bases. The CDR3 extends over 15 amino acids. J was trimmed by 4 bases and V by 1 base; bases with no gene match: 3. Germline values: CDR1 MNHNS, CDR2 SASEGT. In DNA, the CDR3 is TGTGCCAGCAGTGAAGAAGCGGGGGGGCCAGAGACCCAGTACTTC. This gives the protein CASSEEAGGPETQYF.

This chain connects TRBV4-3 to TRBJ2-5; D might be TRBD1 (5 bases). V lost 1 base and J lost 5, with 17 bases in between. This CDR3 is built from 16 residues. Germline values: CDR1 LGHNA, CDR2 YSLEER. The CDR3 reads CASSQGQQGRGETQYF. CDR3 nucleotide sequence: TGCGCCAGCAGCCAAGGGCAGCAGGGCCGTGGGGAGACCCAGTACTTC.

There are many counts of this clonotype. This rearrangement joins TRBV5-1 to TRBJ2-3; D gene ambiguous. Germline CDR1 reads SGHRS; CDR2 reads YFSETQ. This CDR3 spans 14 amino acids. Trimming took off 0 bases at V and 7 bases at J, with 12 bases between the two ends. This CDR3 reads CASSLVPDLNTQYF. The CDR3 bases are TGCGCCAGCAGCTTGGTGCCGGACCTAAATACGCAGTATTTT. Based on the CDR3 plus reference TRBV5-1 and TRBJ2-3, the full variable domain is KAGVTQTPRYLIKTRGQQVTLSCSPISGHRSVSWYQQTPGQGLQFLFEYFSETQRNKGNFPGRFSGRQFSNSRSEMNVSTLELGDSALYLCASSLVPDLNTQYFGPGTRLTVL.

The V call is TRBV7-9, the J call TRBJ2-1, with TRBD2 as a possible D gene (5 bases). CDR3 length: 15 amino acids. CDR1 and CDR2 (germline): SEHNR, FQNEAQ (reference sequence). Trimming removed 1 base from V and 2 bases from J, with 9 bases in between. CDR3 residues: CASSLDSGTYNEQFF. CDR3 coding DNA: TGTGCCAGCAGCTTAGATTCGGGAACCTACAATGAGCAGTTCTTC. Drawing the rest from reference TRBV7-9 and TRBJ2-1, the complete variable domain is DTGVSQNPRHKITKRGQNVTFRCDPISEHNRLYWYRQTLGQGPEFLTYFQNEAQLEKSRLLSDRFSAERPKGSFSTLEIQRTEQGDSAMYLCASSLDSGTYNEQFFGPGTRLTVL.

This clonotype appeared a few times. The rearrangement joins TRBV4-3 to TRBJ2-2, with D perhaps TRBD2 (5 bases). Germline assignment: CDR1 LGHNA and CDR2 YSLEER. V dropped 4 bases and J dropped 9 bases, with 21 bases sitting between them. The length of the CDR3 is 16 residues. The CDR3: CASSPTPAGSAWELFF. The CDR3 nucleotides read TGCGCCAGCAGCCCAACCCCGGCGGGTTCGGCATGGGAGCTGTTTTTT.

This clonotype was observed a few times. V and J are TRBV18 and TRBJ2-5; 11 positions match TRBD2. Trimming cost V 7 bases and J 3 bases; bases outside gene matches: 7. The V gene's germline CDR1 is KGHSH and CDR2 LQKENI. CDR3 length: 15 residues. CDR3 sequence: CASFIRGLAEETQYF. CDR3 nucleotides: TGTGCCAGCTTCATAAGGGGACTAGCGGAAGAGACCCAGTACTTC.